Listed below are T cell receptor beta chains from one sample, sequenced in a study of PD-L1 blockade in urothelial cancer. Generated by immunoSEQ multiplex PCR, the TCRdb table keeps only in-frame clones and is missing some. The sample yields about 88,000 clones, roughly nine tenths seen once. Sample: PBMCs, taken around atezolizumab (anti-PD-L1) treatment. All receptors come from a man between 60 and 75 years old with urothelial cancer. Both conserved end residues are part of each CDR3. Fields, in order: D gene, J gene, V gene, clone size, CDR3 DNA, CDR3 protein. The D gene is left open where the match is weak. A row's size may be missing; if present it is once, few, many or a size class.

>NA|TRBJ2-2|TRBV11-2|NA
TGTGCCAGCAGCTTAGACCCAAATTCCGGGGAGCTGTTTTTT
CASSLDPNSGELFF
>TRBD2|TRBJ2-1|TRBV11-2|NA
TGTGCCAGCAGCTTAGCGTCTAGCGGAACCTACAATGAGCAGTTCTTC
CASSLASSGTYNEQFF
>TRBD2|TRBJ2-7|TRBV29-1|NA
TGCAGCGTTGAAGATTTGGGGACTAGCGGTACCTACGAGCAGTACTTC
CSVEDLGTSGTYEQYF
>NA|TRBJ2-6|TRBV5-1|NA
TGCGCCAGCAGCTCGGGCTCTGGGGCCAACGTCCTGACTTTC
CASSSGSGANVLTF
>NA|TRBJ2-5|TRBV19|NA
TGTGCCAGTAGCGAAATACTGGGAGTGGAGACCCAGTACTTC
CASSEILGVETQYF
>TRBD1|TRBJ2-7|TRBV4-1|NA
TGCGCCAGCAGCCAAGACCCCCAGGGGGCCGGCGAGCAGTACTTC
CASSQDPQGAGEQYF
>TRBD1|TRBJ2-7|TRBV19|NA
TGTGCCAGTAGTAGACAGGGGGGCTCCTACGAGCAGTACTTC
CASSRQGGSYEQYF
>NA|TRBJ2-7|TRBV4-1|NA
TGCGCCAGCAGCCAATATTCCCGGCAGGGGTACGAGCAGTACTTC
CASSQYSRQGYEQYF
>NA|TRBJ1-4|TRBV6-5|NA
TGTGCCAGCAGTTACGATTTCAGGGGCGTTGAAAAACTGTTTTTT
CASSYDFRGVEKLFF
>NA|TRBJ2-7|TRBV28|NA
TGTGCCAGCAGTCCAGGGCGTCGGGAGCAGTACTTC
CASSPGRREQYF
>TRBD2|TRBJ2-7|TRBV9|NA
TGTGCCAGCAGCGTAGCTAGCGGGACGCGACGTAGCGAGCAGTACTTC
CASSVASGTRRSEQYF
>NA|TRBJ1-4|TRBV5-6|NA
TGTGCCAGCAGCTTCGGGGGGCGCGGTGAAAAACTGTTTTTT
CASSFGGRGEKLFF
>NA|TRBJ2-6|TRBV9|NA
TGTGCCAGCAGCGTAGGGAGCTCTGGGGCCAACGTCCTGACTTTC
CASSVGSSGANVLTF
>TRBD2|TRBJ2-7|TRBV7-2|NA
TGTGCCAGCAGCTTAGTAACCCTTAGCGGGGGAAGCTCCTACGAGCAGTACTTC
CASSLVTLSGGSSYEQYF
>NA|TRBJ1-1|TRBV5-5|NA
TGTGCCAGCAGCGTCCGGACACAAAGGACTGAAGCTTTCTTT
CASSVRTQRTEAFF
>NA|TRBJ1-1|TRBV4-2|NA
TGTGCCAGCAGCCAAGGTCTCAGGGGCAACACTGAAGCTTTCTTT
CASSQGLRGNTEAFF
>NA|TRBJ2-7|TRBV30|NA
TGTGCCTGGAGTGTACGGGAAGGCGAGCAGTACTTC
CAWSVREGEQYF
>TRBD2|TRBJ2-5|TRBV5-1|NA
TGCGCCAGCAGCTTGGCAGCGGGGGGTCCACAAGAGACCCAGTACTTC
CASSLAAGGPQETQYF
>TRBD1|TRBJ2-3|TRBV7-9|once
TGTGCCAGCAGCCAGGGACAGTACACAGATACGCAGTATTTT
CASSQGQYTDTQYF
>TRBD1|TRBJ2-1|TRBV5-4|NA
TGTGCCAGCAGCTTTCCCGGGGACAGGGCCTACAATGAGCAGTTCTTC
CASSFPGDRAYNEQFF
>TRBD1|TRBJ1-2|TRBV6-6|NA
TGTGCCAGCAGTTATTCCGGGACAGGGGTGGGAGGCTACACCTTC
CASSYSGTGVGGYTF
>TRBD1|TRBJ1-1|TRBV18|NA
TGTGCCAGCTCACCGGACAGGGGCTCTCGGAACACTGAAGCTTTCTTT
CASSPDRGSRNTEAFF
>TRBD2|TRBJ2-1|TRBV9|NA
TGTGCCAGCAGCGGACCGGGACTAGTCCGTGAGCAGTTCTTC
CASSGPGLVREQFF
>NA|TRBJ1-1|TRBV18|NA
TGTGCCAGCTCATTCAAAGCGAGTTACACTGAAGCTTTCTTT
CASSFKASYTEAFF
>NA|TRBJ2-1|TRBV7-3|NA
TGTGCCAGCAGCTTAGCGGGAAACAATGAGCAGTTCTTC
CASSLAGNNEQFF
>NA|TRBJ2-7|TRBV5-1|NA
TGCGCCAGCAGCTTGGCGCCAGAAACCTACGAGCAGTACTTC
CASSLAPETYEQYF
>NA|TRBJ2-3|TRBV6-5|NA
TGTGCCAGCAGCGCGTCTAGCACCACAGATACGCAGTATTTT
CASSASSTTDTQYF
>NA|TRBJ1-5|TRBV28|NA
TGTGCCAGCAGTCTAGTCTCGGGTCAGCCCCAGCATTTT
CASSLVSGQPQHF
>TRBD1|TRBJ1-2|TRBV30|NA
TGTGCCTGGAGTGAAGGGACAGGGGGACATGGCTACACCTTC
CAWSEGTGGHGYTF
>TRBD2|TRBJ2-1|TRBV4-2|NA
TGTGCCAGCAGCCCCAGGAGCGGGAGGGCGTGGAATGAGCAGTTCTTC
CASSPRSGRAWNEQFF
>NA|TRBJ1-4|TRBV5-1|NA
TGCGCCAGCAGCTTAGGGGGGGAGGACGAAAAACTGTTTTTT
CASSLGGEDEKLFF
>NA|TRBJ2-2|TRBV19|NA
TGTGCCAGTAGTGTAACTCTAGGCTCCGGGGAGCTGTTTTTT
CASSVTLGSGELFF
>NA|TRBJ2-1|TRBV9|NA
TGTGCCAGCAGCGTCGTGGGAGGAGGATACAATGAGCAGTTCTTC
CASSVVGGGYNEQFF
>TRBD2|TRBJ2-1|TRBV6-6|NA
TGTGCCAGCAACCGACTAGCGGGGCGCTTGGTAGAGCAGTTCTTC
CASNRLAGRLVEQFF
>TRBD1|TRBJ2-1|TRBV18|NA
TGTGCCAGCTCACCCGGGACAGGGAGGTACAATGAGCAGTTCTTC
CASSPGTGRYNEQFF
>TRBD1|TRBJ2-7|TRBV2|once
TGTGCCAGCAGTCCCGACAGGGACTCCTACGAGCAGTACTTC
CASSPDRDSYEQYF
>TRBD1|TRBJ2-7|TRBV5-6|once
TGTGCCAGCGGGGACAGGGGAAGCCACGAGCAGTACTTC
CASGDRGSHEQYF
>NA|TRBJ2-7|TRBV6-5|NA
TGTGCCAGCTCGGGGGCGGGAGAAGGCGAGCAGTACTTC
CASSGAGEGEQYF
>TRBD1|TRBJ1-5|TRBV6-5|NA
TGTGCCAGCAGTGCGGGGACAGGGTATCCTCAGCCCCAGCATTTT
CASSAGTGYPQPQHF
>TRBD1|TRBJ1-5|TRBV18|NA
TGTGCCAGCTCGGTAGGGGGACAGATTAATAGCAATCAGCCCCAGCATTTT
CASSVGGQINSNQPQHF
>NA|TRBJ1-3|TRBV9|NA
TGTGCCAGCGCCAGCGGGGACAACTCTGGAAACACCATATATTTT
CASASGDNSGNTIYF
>NA|TRBJ2-3|TRBV5-4|NA
TGTGCCAGCAGCTCTACGGGAGCATCGGATACGCAGTATTTT
CASSSTGASDTQYF
>TRBD1|TRBJ2-7|TRBV7-2|NA
TGTGCCAGCAGCCGGGACAGAACTACCTACGAGCAGTACTTC
CASSRDRTTYEQYF
>NA|TRBJ1-4|TRBV28|NA
TGTGCCAGCACCACAGCAACTAATGAAAAACTGTTTTTT
CASTTATNEKLFF
>TRBD1|TRBJ1-3|TRBV28|once
TGTGCCAGCAGTACGGGGACAGTACCCTCTGGAAACACCATATATTTT
CASSTGTVPSGNTIYF
>NA|TRBJ1-1|TRBV2|NA
TGTGCCAGCAGTGAGATGGGGCCGAACACTGAAGCTTTCTTT
CASSEMGPNTEAFF
>TRBD2|TRBJ2-1|TRBV18|NA
TGTGCCAGCTCACCCCCCGGACTAGCGGGAAACAATGAGCAGTTCTTC
CASSPPGLAGNNEQFF
>TRBD2|TRBJ2-2|TRBV11-2|NA
TGTGCCAGCAGCTTATGGACTAGCGGGGTATCCGGGGAGCTGTTTTTT
CASSLWTSGVSGELFF
>NA|TRBJ1-3|TRBV30|NA
TGTGCCTGGAGTGTACTAGCGTCGGGGTTACCTGGAAACACCATATATTTT
CAWSVLASGLPGNTIYF
>NA|TRBJ2-2|TRBV6-1|NA
TGTGCCAGCAGTCTAGGGGCCGTACTTGGCGGGGAGCTGTTTTTT
CASSLGAVLGGELFF
>TRBD2|TRBJ2-7|TRBV5-1|once
TGCGCCAGCAGCTTGGTTCTAGCGGGTGCCTACGAGCAGTACTTC
CASSLVLAGAYEQYF